This T cell receptor beta chain is drawn from a study of response to subunit inactivated influenza vaccine. General study points: Each seasonal influenza vaccination, the authors suggested, recruits few new T cells.

With respect to this clonotype: What it binds is unknown.

TCRdb ran MiXCR on the RT-PCR reads and lists one entry per CDR3 protein. Among approximately 530,000 distinct CDR3 sequences listed, approximately 7.1% were seen once. Germline CDR1 is LGHNA and CDR2 is YSLEER. This CDR3 comprises 16 residues. Unmatched junction bases numbered 7, after V lost 4 bases and J lost 2 bases. The receptor's source is a man aged 50-75 years who received an inactivated influenza vaccine. The chain recombines TRBV4-3 with TRBJ2-2; 7 bases line up with TRBD1. The sample here was PBMCs from blood, taken approximately 25 months after vaccination. CDR3 DNA: TGCGCCAGCAGCCCCGGGACAGACCCCAACACCGGGGAGCTGTTTTTT. It specifies CASSPGTDPNTGELFF.